This TCR beta chain was observed in a study of CD8 T cells in ankylosing spondylitis. Broader study findings: Some of these motif variants have turned up before, in reports on reactive arthritis synovial fluid and blood.

Making the TCR beta libraries involved quantitative 5'-RACE with molecular barcodes. Using its own MiXCR run on the 5' RACE reads, TCRdb lists one record per CDR3 protein. The sample has roughly 200,000 distinct CDR3 sequences, around 25% seen once. CDR3 length: 14 amino acids. Germline CDR1 and CDR2: SGHAT and FQNNGV. The ends were cut back, 4 bases at V and 6 bases at J, with 13 bases in the middle. This clonotype came up many times. Its antigen is undetermined. The V call is TRBV11-2, the J call TRBJ2-1, with D unresolved. The sequenced sample consisted of blood, either unsorted or a sorted T cell fraction (not recorded which). The receptor was isolated from a male donor with ankylosing spondylitis or in good health (not recorded which). In nucleotides, the CDR3 is TGTGCCAGCAGCTCCAACACTAAGCCCAATGAGCAGTTCTTC. Translated, it gives CASSSNTKPNEQFF.